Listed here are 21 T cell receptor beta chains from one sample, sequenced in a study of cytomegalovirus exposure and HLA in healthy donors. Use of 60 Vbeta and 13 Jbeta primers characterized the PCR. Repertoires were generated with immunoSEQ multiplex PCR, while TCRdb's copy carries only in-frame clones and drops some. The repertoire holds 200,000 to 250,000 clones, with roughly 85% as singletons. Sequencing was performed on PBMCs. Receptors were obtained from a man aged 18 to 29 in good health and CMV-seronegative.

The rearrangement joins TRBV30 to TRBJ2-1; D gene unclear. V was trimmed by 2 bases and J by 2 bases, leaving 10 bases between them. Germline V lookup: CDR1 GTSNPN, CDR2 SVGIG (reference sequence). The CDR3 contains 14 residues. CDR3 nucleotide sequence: TGTGCCTGGAGTTTACTGCCGGCCTACAATGAGCAGTTCTTC. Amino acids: CAWSLLPAYNEQFF.

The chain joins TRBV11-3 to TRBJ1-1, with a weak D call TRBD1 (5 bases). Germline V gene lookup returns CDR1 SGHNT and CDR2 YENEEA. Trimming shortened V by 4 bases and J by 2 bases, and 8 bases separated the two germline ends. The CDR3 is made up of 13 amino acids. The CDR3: CASSSGPNTEAFF. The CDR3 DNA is TGTGCCAGCAGCTCAGGGCCAAACACTGAAGCTTTCTTT.

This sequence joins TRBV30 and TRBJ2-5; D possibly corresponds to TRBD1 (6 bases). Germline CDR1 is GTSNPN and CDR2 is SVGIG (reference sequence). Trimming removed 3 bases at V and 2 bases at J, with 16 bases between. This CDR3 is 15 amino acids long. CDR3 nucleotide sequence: TGTGCCTGGAGCCTGCCCGGACAGAAACAAGAGACCCAGTACTTC. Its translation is CAWSLPGQKQETQYF.

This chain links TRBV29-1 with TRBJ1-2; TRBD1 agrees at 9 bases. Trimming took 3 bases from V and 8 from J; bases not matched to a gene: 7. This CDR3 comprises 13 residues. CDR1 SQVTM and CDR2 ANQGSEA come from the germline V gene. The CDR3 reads CSVERGQGRGYTF. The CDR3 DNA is TGCAGCGTTGAGAGGGGACAGGGCAGAGGCTACACCTTC.

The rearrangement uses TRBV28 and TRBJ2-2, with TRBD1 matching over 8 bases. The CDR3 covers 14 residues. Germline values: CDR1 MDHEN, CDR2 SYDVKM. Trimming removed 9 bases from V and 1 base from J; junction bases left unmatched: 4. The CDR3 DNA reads TGTGCCAGTGGTGGGACAGGGAACACCGGGGAGCTGTTTTTT. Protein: CASGGTGNTGELFF.

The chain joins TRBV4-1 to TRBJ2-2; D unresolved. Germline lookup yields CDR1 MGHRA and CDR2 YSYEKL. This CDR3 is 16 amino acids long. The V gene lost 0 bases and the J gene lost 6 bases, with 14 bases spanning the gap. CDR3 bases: TGCGCCAGCAGCCAAGATCCTACCTCTTTGTCCGGGGAGCTGTTTTTT. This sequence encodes CASSQDPTSLSGELFF.

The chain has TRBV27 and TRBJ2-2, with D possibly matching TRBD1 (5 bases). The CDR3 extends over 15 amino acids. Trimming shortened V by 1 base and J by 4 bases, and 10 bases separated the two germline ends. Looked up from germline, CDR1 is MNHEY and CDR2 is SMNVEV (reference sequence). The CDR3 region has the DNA TGTGCCAGCAGTTTATATCCAGGGTCCACCGGGGAGCTGTTTTTT. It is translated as CASSLYPGSTGELFF.

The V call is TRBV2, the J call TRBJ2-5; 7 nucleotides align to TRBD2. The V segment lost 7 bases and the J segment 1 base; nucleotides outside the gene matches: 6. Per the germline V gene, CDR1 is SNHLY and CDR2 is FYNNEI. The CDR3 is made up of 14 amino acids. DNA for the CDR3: TGTGCCAGCATTGTTGGGGGGGGCCAAGAGACCCAGTACTTC. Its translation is CASIVGGGQETQYF.

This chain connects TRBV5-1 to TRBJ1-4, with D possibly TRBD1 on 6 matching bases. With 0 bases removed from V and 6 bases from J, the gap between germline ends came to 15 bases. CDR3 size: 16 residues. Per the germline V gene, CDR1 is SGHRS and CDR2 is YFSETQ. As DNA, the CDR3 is TGCGCCAGCAGCTTGGCCCGGGGGGCGCGTGATGAAAAACTGTTTTTT. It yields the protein CASSLARGARDEKLFF.

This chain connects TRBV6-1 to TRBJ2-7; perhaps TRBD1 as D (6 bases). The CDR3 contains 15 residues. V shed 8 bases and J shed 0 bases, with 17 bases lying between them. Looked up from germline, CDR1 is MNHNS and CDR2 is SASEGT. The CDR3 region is CASAPTGIFSYEQYF. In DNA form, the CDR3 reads TGTGCCAGCGCCCCGACAGGAATTTTCTCCTACGAGCAGTACTTC.

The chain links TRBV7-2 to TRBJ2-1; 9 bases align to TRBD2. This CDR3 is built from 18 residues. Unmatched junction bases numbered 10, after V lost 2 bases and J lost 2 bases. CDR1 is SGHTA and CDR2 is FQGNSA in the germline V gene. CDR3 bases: TGTGCCAGCAGCTTACTCCCTCCGGGACTAGCTGCCTACAATGAGCAGTTCTTC. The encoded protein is CASSLLPPGLAAYNEQFF.

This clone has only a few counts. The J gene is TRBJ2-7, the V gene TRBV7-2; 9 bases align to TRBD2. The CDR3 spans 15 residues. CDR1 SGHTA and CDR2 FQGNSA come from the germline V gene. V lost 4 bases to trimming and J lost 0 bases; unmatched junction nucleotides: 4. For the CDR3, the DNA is TGTGCCAGCAGCTCGCTAGCGGGGAGCTCCTACGAGCAGTACTTC. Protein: CASSSLAGSSYEQYF.

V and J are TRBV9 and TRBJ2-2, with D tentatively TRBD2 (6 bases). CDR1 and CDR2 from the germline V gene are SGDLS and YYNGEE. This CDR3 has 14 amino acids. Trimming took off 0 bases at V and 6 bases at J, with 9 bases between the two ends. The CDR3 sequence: CASSVGGDSGELFF. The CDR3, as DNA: TGTGCCAGCAGCGTAGGAGGGGACTCCGGGGAGCTGTTTTTT. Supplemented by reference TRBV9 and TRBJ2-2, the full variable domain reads DSGVTQTPKHLITATGQRVTLRCSPRSGDLSVYWYQQSLDQGLQFLIQYYNGEERAKGNILERFSAQQFPDLHSELNLSSLELGDSALYFCASSVGGDSGELFFGEGSRLTVL.

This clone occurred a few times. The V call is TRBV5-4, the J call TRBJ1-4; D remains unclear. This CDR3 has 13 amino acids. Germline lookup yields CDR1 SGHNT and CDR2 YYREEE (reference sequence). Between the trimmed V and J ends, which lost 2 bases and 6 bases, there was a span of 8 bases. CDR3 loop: CASSFSGYEKLFF. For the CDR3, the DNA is TGTGCCAGCAGCTTTTCAGGATATGAAAAACTGTTTTTT.

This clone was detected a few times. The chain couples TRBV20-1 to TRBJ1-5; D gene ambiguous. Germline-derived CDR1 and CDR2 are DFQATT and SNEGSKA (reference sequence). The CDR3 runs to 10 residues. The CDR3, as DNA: TGCAGCGAGGCTTATCAGCCCCAGCATTTT. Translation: CSEAYQPQHF.

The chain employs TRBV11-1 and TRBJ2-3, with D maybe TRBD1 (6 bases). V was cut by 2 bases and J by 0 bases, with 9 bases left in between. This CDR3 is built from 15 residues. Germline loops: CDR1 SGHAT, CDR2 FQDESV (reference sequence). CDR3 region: CASSLLGASTDTQYF. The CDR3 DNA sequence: TGTGCCAGCAGCTTATTGGGGGCTAGCACAGATACGCAGTATTTT.

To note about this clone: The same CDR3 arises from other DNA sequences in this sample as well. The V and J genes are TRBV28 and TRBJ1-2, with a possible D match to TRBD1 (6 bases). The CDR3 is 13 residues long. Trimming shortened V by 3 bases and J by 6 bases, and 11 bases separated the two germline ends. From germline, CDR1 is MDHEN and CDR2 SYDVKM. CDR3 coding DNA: TGTGCCAGCAGTTTTCGGGGGGCGGATGGCTACACCTTC. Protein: CASSFRGADGYTF.

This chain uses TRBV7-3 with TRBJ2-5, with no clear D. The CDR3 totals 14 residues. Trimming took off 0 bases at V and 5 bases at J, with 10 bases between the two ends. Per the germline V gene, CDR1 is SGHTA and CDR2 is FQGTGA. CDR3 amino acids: CASSLTTGTETQYF. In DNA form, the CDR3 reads TGTGCCAGCAGCTTAACTACGGGTACCGAGACCCAGTACTTC.

The CDR3 coding sequence is TGTGCCAGCAGCTTTGGTGGCCAGGGCTCCTACAATGAGCAGTTCTTC. Translating gives CASSFGGQGSYNEQFF. The V call is TRBV5-4, the J call TRBJ2-1; TRBD1 is a possible D gene (5 bases). CDR3 length equals 16 residues. In germline, CDR1 is SGHNT, CDR2 YYREEE (reference sequence). V was pared by 2 bases and J by 0 bases, with 12 bases between.

CDR3 in amino acids: CAWSVEWGLADYNEQFF. The CDR3 DNA is TGTGCCTGGAGTGTAGAGTGGGGACTAGCGGACTACAATGAGCAGTTCTTC. The V gene is TRBV30, the J gene TRBJ2-1, with 11 bases matching TRBD2. Germline trimming cut 0 bases from V and 3 bases from J; bases unmatched to any gene: 7. The CDR3 runs to 17 residues. Per the germline V gene, CDR1 is GTSNPN and CDR2 is SVGIG (reference sequence).

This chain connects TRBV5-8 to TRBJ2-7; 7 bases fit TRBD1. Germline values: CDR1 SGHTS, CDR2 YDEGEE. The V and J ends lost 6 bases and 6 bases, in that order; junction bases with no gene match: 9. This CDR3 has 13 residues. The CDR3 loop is CASILWTGSEQYF. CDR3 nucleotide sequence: TGTGCCAGCATCCTTTGGACAGGTTCCGAGCAGTACTTC.